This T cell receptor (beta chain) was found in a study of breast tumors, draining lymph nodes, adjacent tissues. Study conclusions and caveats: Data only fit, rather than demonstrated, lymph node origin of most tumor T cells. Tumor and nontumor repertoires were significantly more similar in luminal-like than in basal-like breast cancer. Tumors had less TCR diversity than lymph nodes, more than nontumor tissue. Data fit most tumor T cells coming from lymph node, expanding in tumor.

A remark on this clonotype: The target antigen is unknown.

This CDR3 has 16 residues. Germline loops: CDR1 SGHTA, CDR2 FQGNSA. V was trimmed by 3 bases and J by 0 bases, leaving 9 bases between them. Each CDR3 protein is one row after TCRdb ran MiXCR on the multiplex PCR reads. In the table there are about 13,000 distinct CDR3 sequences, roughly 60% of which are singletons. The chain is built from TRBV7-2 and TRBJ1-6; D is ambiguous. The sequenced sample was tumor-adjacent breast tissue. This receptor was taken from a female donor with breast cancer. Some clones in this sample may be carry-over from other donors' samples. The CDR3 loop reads CASSLRGSSYNSPLHF. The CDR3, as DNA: TGTGCCAGCAGCTTGAGAGGGAGCTCCTATAATTCACCCCTCCACTTT.